This TCR beta chain appears in the sequencing data of a study of blood T cell repertoires in COVID-19 (dated by TCRdb to 2020 to 2021). Study-wide context: Collaborator samples came from the United States, Italy and Spain and covered acute and convalescent phases of COVID-19. The prospective study material was composed of cDNA or gDNA derived from T cells, B-cell-depleted T cells, or PBMCs. The dataset comprised deeply sampled blood TCRbeta repertoires from subjects exposed to, actively infected with, or recovered from COVID-19. The repertoires were released in a freely available public database intended as a resource for research on the immune response to SARS-CoV-2. The samples were drawn from the first 160 participants of the ongoing ImmuneRACE study and from 1,200 or so subjects provided by 6 global collaborators. The sample metadata nearly always contained a de-identified subject ID, COVID-19 status, age in years and sex. Where available, HLA class I and class II types were taken from metadata supplied by the sample provider and were not determined by assay-based typing. What the work shows at the level of the full study, not this receptor alone: The quantity of clinical and demographic metadata differed by source and by participant and was supplied without curation.

Participants in the prospective study were aged about 18 to 90 years, lived in over 20 United States geographic areas, and enrolled through a virtual design. In the prospective study, participants were assigned to cohorts based on the clinical history participants reported in a screening survey and a study questionnaire. In the prospective study, whole blood, serum and a nasopharyngeal or oropharyngeal swab were collected from each participant by mobile phlebotomists. Prospective study participants could optionally give additional blood draws and questionnaires over an approximately two-month period. Before DNA extraction, prospective study blood samples were shipped either frozen or at room temperature. Worth noting for this clone: Its cognate antigen has yet to be identified. Per-base quality was not reported, and no clone a single base away is much larger than it.

CDR1 and CDR2 were assigned from the germline V gene as MRHNA and SNTAGT. The germline V and J ends show losses of 6 bases and 2 bases respectively, and no gene match explains 11 bases of the junction. The CDR3 starts with the cysteine, ends with the phenylalanine, and has 17 residues. Kept here is only the CDR3 DNA, which spans 51 bases and is read in frame from base 1. TCRbeta CDR3 regions were amplified from genomic DNA using the immunoSEQ Assay, a bias-controlled multiplex PCR. The original pipeline was this. Nucleated cell counts per sample were estimated from amplification of reference gene primers within the assay. To quantify the absolute abundance of each unique TCRbeta CDR3 rearrangement, sequence reads were collapsed and filtered. For each sample, productive Simpson clonality was calculated as the square root of Simpson's diversity index over productive rearrangements. Drawn from immuneACCESS, this table holds only the in-frame rearrangements with V and J called that TCRdb kept. Clones are partly lost; checked studies trace under half to an unresolved V gene and leave the rest unexplained. V and J calls and clone size follow that table, whereas D and trimming were derived from the DNA. The sample table records a few hundred thousand clones; 65% to 90% of these occur just once. The ten biggest clones cover approximately 4.2% of the sample.

The rearrangement combines TRBV6-4 with TRBJ2-1; TRBD2 agrees with 9 junctional bases. The sequencing input was PBMCs or T cells enriched from blood (not recorded which). The receptor's source is a woman between 35 and 50 years old with acute COVID-19. The CDR3 is CASSPTSGTSPYNEQFF. The sequenced DNA: TGTGCCAGCAGCCCGACTAGCGGTACCTCCCCCTACAATGAGCAGTTCTTC.